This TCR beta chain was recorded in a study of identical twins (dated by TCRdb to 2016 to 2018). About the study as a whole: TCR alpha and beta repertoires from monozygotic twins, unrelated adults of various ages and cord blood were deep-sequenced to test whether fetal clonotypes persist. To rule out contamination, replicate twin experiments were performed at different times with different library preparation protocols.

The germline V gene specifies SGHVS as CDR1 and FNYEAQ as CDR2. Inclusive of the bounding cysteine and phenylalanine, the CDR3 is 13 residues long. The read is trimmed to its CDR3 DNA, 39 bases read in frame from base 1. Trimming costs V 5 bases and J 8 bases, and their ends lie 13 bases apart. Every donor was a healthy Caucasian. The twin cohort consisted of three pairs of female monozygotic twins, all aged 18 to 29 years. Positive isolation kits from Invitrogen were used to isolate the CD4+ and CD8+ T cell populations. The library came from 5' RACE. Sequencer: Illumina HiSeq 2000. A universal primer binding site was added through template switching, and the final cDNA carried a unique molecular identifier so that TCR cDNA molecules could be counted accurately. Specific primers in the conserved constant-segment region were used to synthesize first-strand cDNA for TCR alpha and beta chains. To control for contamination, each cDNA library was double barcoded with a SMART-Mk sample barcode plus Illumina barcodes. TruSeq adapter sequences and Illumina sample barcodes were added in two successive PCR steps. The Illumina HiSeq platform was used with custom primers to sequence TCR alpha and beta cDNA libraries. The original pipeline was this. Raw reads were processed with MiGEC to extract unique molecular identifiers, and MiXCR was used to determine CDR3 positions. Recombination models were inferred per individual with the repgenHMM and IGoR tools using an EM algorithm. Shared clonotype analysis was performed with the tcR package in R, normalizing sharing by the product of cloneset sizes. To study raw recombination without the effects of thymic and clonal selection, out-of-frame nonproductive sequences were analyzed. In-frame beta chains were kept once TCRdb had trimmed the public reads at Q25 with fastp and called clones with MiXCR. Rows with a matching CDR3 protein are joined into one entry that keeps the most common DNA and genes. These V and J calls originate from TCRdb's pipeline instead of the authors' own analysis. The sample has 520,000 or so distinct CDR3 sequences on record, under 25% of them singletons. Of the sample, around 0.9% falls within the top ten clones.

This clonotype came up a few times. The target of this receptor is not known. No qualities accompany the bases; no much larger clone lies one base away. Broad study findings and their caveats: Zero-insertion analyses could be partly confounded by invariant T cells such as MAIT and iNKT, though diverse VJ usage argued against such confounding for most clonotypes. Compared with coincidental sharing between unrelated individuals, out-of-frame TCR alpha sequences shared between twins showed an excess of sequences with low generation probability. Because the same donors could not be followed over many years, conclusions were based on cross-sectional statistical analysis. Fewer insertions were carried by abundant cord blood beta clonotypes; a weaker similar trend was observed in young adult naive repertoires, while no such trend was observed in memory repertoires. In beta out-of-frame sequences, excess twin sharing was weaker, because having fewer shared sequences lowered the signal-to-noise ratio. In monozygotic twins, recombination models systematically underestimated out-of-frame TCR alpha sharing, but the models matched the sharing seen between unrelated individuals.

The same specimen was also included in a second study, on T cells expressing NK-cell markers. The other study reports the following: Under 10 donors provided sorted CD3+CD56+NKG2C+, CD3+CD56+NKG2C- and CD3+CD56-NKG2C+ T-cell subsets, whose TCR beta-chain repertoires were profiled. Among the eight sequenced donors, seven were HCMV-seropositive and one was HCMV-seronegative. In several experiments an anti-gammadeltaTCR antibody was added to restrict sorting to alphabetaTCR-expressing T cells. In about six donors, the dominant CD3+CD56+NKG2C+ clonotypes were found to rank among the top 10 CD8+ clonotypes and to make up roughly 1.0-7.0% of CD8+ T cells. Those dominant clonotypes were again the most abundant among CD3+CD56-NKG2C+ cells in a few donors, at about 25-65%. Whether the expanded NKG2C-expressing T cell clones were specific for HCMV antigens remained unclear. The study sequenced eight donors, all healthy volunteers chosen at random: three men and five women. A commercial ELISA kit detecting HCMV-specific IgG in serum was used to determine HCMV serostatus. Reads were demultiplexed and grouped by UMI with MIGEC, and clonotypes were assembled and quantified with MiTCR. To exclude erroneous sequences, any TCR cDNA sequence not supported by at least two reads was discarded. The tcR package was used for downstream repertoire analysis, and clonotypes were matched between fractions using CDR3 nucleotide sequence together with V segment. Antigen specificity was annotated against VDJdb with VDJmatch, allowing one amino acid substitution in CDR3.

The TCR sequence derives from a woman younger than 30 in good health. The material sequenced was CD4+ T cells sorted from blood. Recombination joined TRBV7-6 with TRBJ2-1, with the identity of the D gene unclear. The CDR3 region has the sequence CASSPNGGDEQFF. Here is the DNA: TGTGCCAGCAGCCCTAATGGTGGGGATGAGCAGTTCTTC. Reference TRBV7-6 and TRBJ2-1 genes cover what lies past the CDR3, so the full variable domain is GAGVSQSPRYKVTKRGQDVALRCDPISGHVSLYWYRQALGQGPEFLTYFNYEAQQDKSGLPNDRFSAERPEGSISTLTIQRTEQRDSAMYRCASSPNGGDEQFFGPGTRLTVL.